This T cell receptor (beta chain) was identified during a study of cytomegalovirus exposure and HLA in healthy donors. This CDR3 is built from 15 residues. Per the germline V gene, CDR1 is SGDLS and CDR2 is YYNGEE. Between the trimmed V and J ends, which lost 2 bases and 2 bases, there was a span of 11 bases. PCR amplification relied on 60 Vbeta primers (plus 13 Jbeta primers). TCRdb's table, derived via immunoSEQ multiplex PCR, lists solely in-frame clones and lacks some. Of roughly 150,000 clones listed, approximately 73% are singletons. The TCR was taken from a woman aged 18-29 years in good health and CMV-seropositive. Sequencing was carried out using PBMCs. This chain joins TRBV9 and TRBJ2-4; D gene ambiguous. CDR3 region: CASSVGTLTKNIQYF. In nucleotides, the CDR3 is TGTGCCAGCAGCGTTGGTACTTTAACCAAAAACATTCAGTACTTC.